These 32 T cell receptor beta chains share one sample of origin, sequenced in a study of technical replicates of blood from four donors. Libraries were prepared by immunoSEQ multiplex PCR; TCRdb keeps only in-frame clonotypes and omits some of them. This repertoire shows tens of thousands of clones, roughly 98% found once; its top ten account for roughly 0.16%. What was sequenced was T cells isolated from PBMCs. The receptors stem from a human donor in good health.

The rearrangement uses TRBV11-3 and TRBJ2-7; D perhaps matches TRBD1 (5 bases). The CDR3 contains 13 residues. Germline V gene data show CDR1 as SGHNT and CDR2 as YENEEA. V lost 3 bases to trimming and J lost 6 bases, with 12 bases between them. For the CDR3, the DNA is TGTGCCAGCAGCTTTGGGCAGGGCGGCGAGCAGTACTTC. Translating it yields CASSFGQGGEQYF.

This chain links TRBV28 with TRBJ2-5; TRBD2 aligns across 10 bases. V trimming: 3 bases; J trimming: 1 base; junction bases outside the gene matches: 11. The CDR3 loop spans 18 amino acids. Germline CDR1 is MDHEN and CDR2 is SYDVKM. CDR3 sequence (DNA): TGTGCCAGCAGTTTTTTATTGTCAGCGGGAGGGTCCCAAGAGACCCAGTACTTC. It is translated as CASSFLLSAGGSQETQYF.

The J gene is TRBJ2-7, the V gene TRBV5-1; 8 nucleotides match TRBD1. CDR3 size: 15 residues. Germline CDR1 SGHRS, CDR2 YFSETQ. V lost 4 bases to trimming and J lost 3 bases; unmatched junction nucleotides: 9. The DNA for the CDR3 is TGCGCCAGCAGCATAGGACAGGGTAGACACTACGAGCAGTACTTC. Encoded protein: CASSIGQGRHYEQYF.

The chain couples TRBV6-5 to TRBJ2-3; D gene uncertain. Germline-derived CDR1 and CDR2 are MNHEY and SVGAGI. This CDR3 comprises 13 residues. The ends were cut back, 7 bases at V and 6 bases at J, with 14 bases in the middle. The CDR3 region has the DNA TGTGCCAGCATGGCGGCCCCGGATGATACGCAGTATTTT. Residues: CASMAAPDDTQYF.

The V call is TRBV28, the J call TRBJ2-5; TRBD2 agrees at 9 bases. This CDR3 contains 16 residues. After removal of 5 bases from V and 4 bases from J, the junction contained 11 bases not matched to a gene. Germline loops: CDR1 MDHEN, CDR2 SYDVKM. CDR3 sequence (DNA): TGTGCCAGCAGTCCCCGGGGTAGCGGGAGAGGAGAGACCCAGTACTTC. Its translation is CASSPRGSGRGETQYF.

The J gene is TRBJ2-7, the V gene TRBV27; 11 bases align to TRBD1. Germline assignment: CDR1 MNHEY and CDR2 SMNVEV (reference sequence). CDR3 length: 16 amino acids. The J segment lost 5 bases and the V segment lost 5 bases, leaving 11 bases of the junction unmatched. The CDR3 protein is CASSGGDRGYHHEQYF. CDR3 nucleotide sequence: TGTGCCAGCAGTGGGGGGGACAGGGGGTACCACCACGAGCAGTACTTC.

The chain combines TRBV11-2 with TRBJ2-4, with TRBD1 as a possible D gene (7 bases). Trimming removed 5 bases from V and 13 bases from J, with 12 bases in between. CDR3 length equals 11 residues. Per the germline V gene, CDR1 is SGHAT and CDR2 is FQNNGV. For the CDR3, the DNA is TGTGCCAGCAGCGCGGGACAGAAACAGTACTTC. Encoded protein: CASSAGQKQYF.

V and J are TRBV28 and TRBJ1-1, with no clear D. This CDR3 region has 13 residues. Germline CDR1 and CDR2: MDHEN and SYDVKM. The ends were cut back, 2 bases at V and 0 bases at J, with 4 bases in the middle. The CDR3 loop is CASSLGMNTEAFF. The CDR3 bases are TGTGCCAGCAGTTTAGGCATGAACACTGAAGCTTTCTTT.

This rearrangement joins TRBV6-5 to TRBJ1-5, with 7 bases matching TRBD1. The CDR3 covers 16 residues. J was trimmed by 6 bases and V by 0 bases; bases with no gene match: 8. CDR1 MNHEY and CDR2 SVGAGI come from the germline V gene. CDR3 sequence: CASSYSKGGLGQPQHF. CDR3 bases: TGTGCCAGCAGTTACTCGAAAGGGGGCTTAGGTCAGCCCCAGCATTTT.

The chain has TRBV11-2 and TRBJ2-1, with 11 positions matching TRBD2. Germline V lookup: CDR1 SGHAT, CDR2 FQNNGV. V shed 4 bases and J 5 bases; nucleotides not matched to a gene: 4. The CDR3 length is 15 residues. CDR3 nucleotide sequence: TGTGCCAGCAGCTCTAGCGGGGGGATTAACAATGAGCAGTTCTTC. It translates to CASSSSGGINNEQFF.

The gene calls are TRBV18 and TRBJ1-5; 8 nucleotides agree with TRBD1. The ends lost 1 base at V and 1 base at J; junction bases unmatched: 3. The CDR3 is 16 residues long. The germline V gene encodes CDR1 KGHSH and CDR2 LQKENI. This CDR3 is CASSPLTGVSNQPQHF. The CDR3 DNA is TGTGCCAGCTCACCACTGACAGGGGTAAGCAATCAGCCCCAGCATTTT.

The genes are TRBV19 and TRBJ1-1, with D perhaps TRBD1 (5 bases). This CDR3 has 14 amino acids. Germline V gives CDR1 LNHDA, CDR2 SQIVND (reference sequence). Trimming took 3 bases from V and 6 from J, leaving 14 bases between them. CDR3 sequence reads: CASSILGGDAEAFF. CDR3 nucleotides: TGTGCCAGTAGTATTTTGGGAGGGGACGCTGAAGCTTTCTTT.

The V gene is TRBV5-1, the J gene TRBJ1-3; D possibly corresponds to TRBD1 (6 bases). The CDR3 extends over 17 amino acids. In germline, CDR1 is SGHRS, CDR2 YFSETQ. Trimming pared 0 bases from V and 1 base from J, leaving 14 bases between. CDR3 nucleotides: TGCGCCAGCAGCTTGGATGTCTGGGGGCCTTCTGGAAACACCATATATTTT. This encodes CASSLDVWGPSGNTIYF.

J is TRBJ1-2 and V is TRBV6-1, with 8 nucleotides matching TRBD1. Germline values: CDR1 MNHNS, CDR2 SASEGT. CDR3 size: 15 residues. The ends lost 5 bases at V and 2 bases at J; junction bases unmatched: 7. Here the CDR3 reads CASSPGQGPNYGYTF. As DNA, the CDR3 is TGTGCCAGCAGTCCCGGACAGGGCCCCAACTATGGCTACACCTTC.

The V and J genes are TRBV27 and TRBJ2-7, with 12 bases matching TRBD2. With 5 bases clipped from V and 4 bases from J, the junction kept 6 bases outside the gene matches. The length of the CDR3 is 15 residues. CDR1 is MNHEY, CDR2 SMNVEV, per germline (reference sequence). CDR3 in amino acids: CASSRETSGRYEQYF. In nucleotides, the CDR3 is TGTGCCAGCAGTCGAGAGACTAGCGGGAGATACGAGCAGTACTTC.

The V and J genes are TRBV6-1 and TRBJ1-2; D possibly corresponds to TRBD1 (5 bases). Germline V gene data show CDR1 as MNHNS and CDR2 as SASEGT. Trimming pared 4 bases from V and 2 bases from J, leaving 8 bases between. The CDR3 contains 13 residues. The CDR3 bases are TGTGCCAGCAGTGGGGCAGGGAACTATGGCTACACCTTC. The encoded protein is CASSGAGNYGYTF.

This clone has only one observation. The rearrangement joins TRBV4-2 to TRBJ1-2; 7 bases align to TRBD1. Unmatched junction bases numbered 20, after V lost 4 bases and J lost 6 bases. From germline, CDR1 is LGHNA and CDR2 YNFKEQ. This CDR3 is 18 amino acids long. This CDR3 is CASSLLRGKGAKGDGYTF. DNA of the CDR3: TGTGCCAGCAGCCTTCTCCGCGGAAAGGGGGCAAAGGGGGATGGCTACACCTTC.

The chain has TRBV7-9 and TRBJ1-2; 10 bases are a match to TRBD1. The CDR3 runs 18 residues. The germline CDR1 and CDR2 sequences are SEHNR and FQNEAQ (reference sequence). The J segment lost 2 bases and the V segment lost 4 bases, leaving 13 bases of the junction unmatched. CDR3 sequence reads: CASSSPPGTGVRNYGYTF. CDR3 DNA: TGTGCCAGCAGCTCTCCCCCCGGGACAGGGGTCAGGAACTATGGCTACACCTTC.

The chain combines TRBV6-1 with TRBJ1-1, with D possibly TRBD1 on 6 matching bases. V gave up 2 bases and J gave up 1 base, with 17 bases separating them. CDR1 and CDR2 (germline): MNHNS, SASEGT. The CDR3 spans 17 residues. CDR3 in DNA: TGTGCCAGCAGTGAAAGCTGGGACACTCTCCGGAACACTGAAGCTTTCTTT. It encodes CASSESWDTLRNTEAFF.

The chain joins TRBV18 to TRBJ2-7; unclear D gene. This CDR3 has 12 amino acids. CDR1 and CDR2 (germline): KGHSH, LQKENI. Trimming stripped 3 bases from V and 2 bases from J, with 5 bases between. The DNA for the CDR3 is TGTGCCAGCTCACCGGAGACCTACGAGCAGTACTTC. It specifies CASSPETYEQYF. Variable domain in full (rest from reference TRBV18 and TRBJ2-7): NAGVMQNPRHLVRRRGQEARLRCSPMKGHSHVYWYRQLPEEGLKFMVYLQKENIIDESGMPKERFSAEFPKEGPSILRIQQVVRGDSAAYFCASSPETYEQYFGPGTRLTVT.

The CDR3 nucleotides are TGTGCCAGCAGCCTCGGGACAGGCGGCTACGAGCAGTACTTC. Translated: CASSLGTGGYEQYF. J is TRBJ2-7 and V is TRBV6-6; 8 bases are shared with TRBD1. The CDR3 runs 14 residues. J gave up 3 bases and V 6 bases, and 7 bases lay outside the gene matches. From germline, CDR1 is MNHNY and CDR2 SVGAGI (reference sequence).

The gene calls are TRBV18 and TRBJ1-2, with TRBD1 matching 7 bases. The trim removed 3 bases at V and 1 base at J, leaving 5 bases unmatched. CDR3 length equals 15 residues. Germline lookup yields CDR1 KGHSH and CDR2 LQKENI. The CDR3 here is CASSPTGTINYGYTF. DNA for the CDR3: TGTGCCAGCTCACCGACAGGGACGATTAACTATGGCTACACCTTC.

This CDR3 reads CASSLQGGSGNTIYF. The CDR3 DNA sequence: TGTGCCAGCAGTCTCCAGGGGGGCTCTGGAAACACCATATATTTT. The rearrangement links TRBV28 to TRBJ1-3; TRBD1 matches 7 bases. V lost 5 bases, J lost 0 bases, and 4 bases stayed unmatched. This CDR3 is 15 amino acids long. Germline lookup yields CDR1 MDHEN and CDR2 SYDVKM.

The CDR3 DNA sequence: TGTGCCAGCAGCTTGGTCACTAGCGGGAGTGGAACTGAGCAGTTCTTC. Translation gives CASSLVTSGSGTEQFF. The chain uses TRBV5-4 and TRBJ2-1, with TRBD2 matching 11 bases. This CDR3 is built from 16 residues. CDR1 and CDR2 from the germline V gene are SGHNT and YYREEE (reference sequence). Losses at the gene ends were 0 bases for V and 9 bases for J; bases not matched to a gene: 8. Filled out from reference TRBV5-4 and TRBJ2-1, the complete variable domain reads ETGVTQSPTHLIKTRGQQVTLRCSSQSGHNTVSWYQQALGQGPQFIFQYYREEENGRGNFPPRFSGLQFPNYSSELNVNALELDDSALYLCASSLVTSGSGTEQFFGPGTRLTVL.

The rearrangement uses TRBV7-9 and TRBJ1-5; D might be TRBD1 (6 bases). Germline CDR1 SEHNR, CDR2 FQNEAQ (reference sequence). V shed 1 base and J shed 4 bases, with 8 bases lying between them. The CDR3 is 14 residues long. CDR3 nucleotide sequence: TGTGCCAGCAGCTTAGAGGGGACAAATCAGCCCCAGCATTTT. Translation: CASSLEGTNQPQHF.

This chain links TRBV28 with TRBJ1-1; D may be TRBD1 (5 bases). The CDR3 loop spans 15 amino acids. Germline V lookup: CDR1 MDHEN, CDR2 SYDVKM. The V gene lost 3 bases and the J gene lost 0 bases, with 11 bases spanning the gap. CDR3 sequence: CASSLIGAVNTEAFF. CDR3 DNA: TGTGCCAGCAGTTTGATAGGGGCTGTGAACACTGAAGCTTTCTTT.

A single count supports this clone. This chain connects TRBV2 to TRBJ2-5; 11 bases map to TRBD1. With V trimmed by 8 bases and J by 4 bases, 6 bases remained unmatched. The germline V gene has CDR1 SNHLY and CDR2 FYNNEI. The CDR3 has 14 residues. The CDR3 region is CASSVGTGGETQYF. The CDR3 bases are TGTGCCAGCTCGGTTGGGACAGGGGGAGAGACCCAGTACTTC.

The chain uses TRBV7-9 and TRBJ2-7; D is possibly TRBD2 (6 bases). V was cut by 3 bases and J by 5 bases, with 23 bases left in between. This CDR3 comprises 17 residues. Germline V lookup: CDR1 SEHNR, CDR2 FQNEAQ (reference sequence). CDR3 loop: CASSFYRSGTQFNEQYF. The CDR3 nucleotides are TGTGCCAGCAGCTTTTATCGGTCAGGGACTCAGTTCAACGAGCAGTACTTC.

The gene calls are TRBV12-5 and TRBJ1-2; D may be TRBD1 (5 bases). Per germline, CDR1 LGHNT and CDR2 FRNRAP. The CDR3 spans 14 residues. V lost 5 bases, J lost 1 base, and 11 bases lay in between. This CDR3 is CASGATTDNYGYTF. In nucleotides, the CDR3 is TGTGCTAGTGGTGCGACGACAGATAACTATGGCTACACCTTC.

This sequence joins TRBV5-1 and TRBJ1-1; D gene uncertain. The V end was cut by 4 bases, the J end by 0 bases, with 13 bases between. CDR1 and CDR2 from the germline V gene are SGHRS and YFSETQ. The CDR3 is 15 amino acids. Here the CDR3 reads CASSTHQAVNTEAFF. The CDR3 DNA reads TGCGCCAGCAGCACCCACCAGGCAGTGAACACTGAAGCTTTCTTT. The full variable domain, rest sourced from reference TRBV5-1 and TRBJ1-1, is KAGVTQTPRYLIKTRGQQVTLSCSPISGHRSVSWYQQTPGQGLQFLFEYFSETQRNKGNFPGRFSGRQFSNSRSEMNVSTLELGDSALYLCASSTHQAVNTEAFFGQGTRLTVV.

The chain is built from TRBV5-1 and TRBJ2-3, with 8 bases that match TRBD2. V lost 4 bases and J lost 2; bases outside the gene matches: 9. Germline V gene sequence: CDR1 SGHRS, CDR2 YFSETQ. The CDR3 length is 16 residues. The CDR3 spells CASSPYLAGLTDTQYF. The CDR3 nucleotides are TGCGCCAGCAGCCCTTATCTAGCGGGCCTCACAGATACGCAGTATTTT. The full variable domain, completed using reference TRBV5-1 and TRBJ2-3, is KAGVTQTPRYLIKTRGQQVTLSCSPISGHRSVSWYQQTPGQGLQFLFEYFSETQRNKGNFPGRFSGRQFSNSRSEMNVSTLELGDSALYLCASSPYLAGLTDTQYFGPGTRLTVL.

The rearrangement uses TRBV19 and TRBJ2-7; TRBD2 aligns across 9 bases. The junction had 9 bases not matched to a gene; V was cut back by 6 bases and J by 3 bases. Per the germline V gene, CDR1 is LNHDA and CDR2 is SQIVND (reference sequence). The CDR3 has 15 amino acids. The DNA of the CDR3 is TGTGCCAGTAGGCTGAAACTAGCGGGTGGCTACGAGCAGTACTTC. Amino acids: CASRLKLAGGYEQYF.